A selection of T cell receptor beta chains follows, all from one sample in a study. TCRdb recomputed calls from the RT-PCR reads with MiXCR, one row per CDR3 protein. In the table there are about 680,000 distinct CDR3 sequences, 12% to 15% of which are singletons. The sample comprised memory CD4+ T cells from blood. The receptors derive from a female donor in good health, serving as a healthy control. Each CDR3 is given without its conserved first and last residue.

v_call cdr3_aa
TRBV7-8 ASSVISGGQTPVY
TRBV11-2 ASSLNDRDEKLF
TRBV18 ASSLRNYGNTIY
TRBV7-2 ASSLNRGRSGYT
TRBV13 ASSLVGAYHEQY
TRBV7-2 ASSPTGRVNTGELF
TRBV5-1 ASRRSQGANEKLF
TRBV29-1 SAGLGGETQY
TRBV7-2 ASSLSRGYTGELF
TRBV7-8 ASSLWGGGDTDTQY
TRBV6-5 ASRPTAYNSPLH
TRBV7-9 AGRSAGNYGYT
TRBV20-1 SARSLLESTDTQY
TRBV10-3 ATSPSSNNEKLF
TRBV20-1 SATSGPYEQY
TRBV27 ASSNPRGGNYGYT